The clone carrying this T cell receptor (beta chain) showed up many times. The antigen is unknown. The entry originates in a study of T cells in Graves' hyperthyroidism and ophthalmopathy. The CDR3 regions of TCR beta were amplified from RNA transcripts. HTBI primers drove first-round RT-PCR of the TCR CDR3. TCRdb itself ran the multiplex PCR reads through MiXCR, one entry per CDR3 protein. The sample includes about 350,000 distinct CDR3 sequences, approximately 19% of them seen just once. The trim removed 8 bases at V and 3 bases at J, leaving 5 bases unmatched. The CDR3 is made up of 15 amino acids. CDR1 is MNHEY and CDR2 is SVGAGI in the germline V gene. Study-wide results and caveats: A model using 13 V-J features told ophthalmopathy apart from stable hyperthyroidism. Peripheral blood also featured most of the thyroid clonotypes expanded above 0.001.

Patients aged 18 to 65 had newly diagnosed hyperthyroidism of under 2 months' duration. The clonotype was recovered from a woman under 30 with Graves' hyperthyroidism. The V call is TRBV6-5, the J call TRBJ2-2, with 11 bases matching TRBD2. Sequenced input: blood. The CDR3 is CASVAGGPYTGELFF. CDR3 DNA: TGTGCCAGCGTAGCGGGGGGGCCATACACCGGGGAGCTGTTTTTT.